Listed below are T cell receptor beta chains from one sample, sequenced in a study of cytomegalovirus exposure and HLA in healthy donors. Clones were sequenced by immunoSEQ multiplex PCR, and TCRdb holds only the in-frame ones, with some missing. The table records about 150,000 clones, 80% of them present only once. The specimen sequenced was PBMCs. These receptors all stem from a man aged 30-40 years in good health and CMV-seronegative. The CDR3 runs from the conserved cysteine through the conserved F or W. A D gene is named only where the DNA matches it firmly.

d_gene | j_gene | v_gene | CDR3aa
NA | TRBJ2-7 | TRBV27 | CASSLTGNSYEQYF
TRBD1 | TRBJ2-5 | TRBV14 | CASSRQGVQTQYF
NA | TRBJ1-1 | TRBV10-3 | CAISESGRDTEAFF
NA | TRBJ2-7 | TRBV30 | CASRLPGLHLFF
NA | TRBJ2-6 | TRBV6-4 | CASSDWGPSGANVLTF
TRBD2 | TRBJ2-2 | TRBV5-8 | CASSLGLAGGPYTGELFF
TRBD1 | TRBJ1-2 | TRBV5-1 | CASTTGGVGEGYTF
NA | TRBJ2-7 | TRBV18 | CASLREFGYEQYF
NA | TRBJ2-5 | TRBV30 | CAWRRSSGETQYF
NA | TRBJ2-4 | TRBV28 | CASTPGGAAGWNIQYF
TRBD2 | TRBJ2-1 | TRBV29-1 | CSVEREGGQFF
NA | TRBJ1-5 | TRBV4-1 | CASSQGRGQVNQPQHF
TRBD2 | TRBJ2-3 | TRBV19 | CASSSGLAGSGTQYF
NA | TRBJ2-7 | TRBV28 | CASSQGPKFYEQYF
NA | TRBJ1-6 | TRBV6-5 | CASSYNRIGSPLHF
NA | TRBJ1-1 | TRBV6-5 | CASSYNNRNTEAFF
TRBD1 | TRBJ1-5 | TRBV30 | CAWSGDRDFIYSNQPQHF
TRBD2 | TRBJ2-7 | TRBV28 | CASSPGLNYEQYF
TRBD1 | TRBJ2-3 | TRBV18 | CASSPGYKGAKDTQYF
NA | TRBJ2-4 | TRBV6-5 | CASSSGTGNIQYF